Listed below are T cell receptor beta chains from one sample, sequenced in a study of blood T cell repertoires in COVID-19. This table comes from immunoSEQ multiplex PCR, and its TCRdb copy is limited to in-frame clones, with some not included. The sample yields just under 55,000 clones, about four fifths seen once. Specimen: peripheral blood. These receptors were obtained from an older woman with acute or convalescent COVID-19. Both conserved end residues are part of each CDR3. D genes are given only for firm matches. Where a row states a size, it is once, few, many or the class of an expanded clone; other rows omit it.

V gene: TRBV6-5; D gene: NA; J gene: TRBJ1-1; clone size: NA; CDR3 protein: CASIGRGRNTEAFF; CDR3 DNA: TGTGCCAGCATAGGTAGGGGGAGGAACACTGAAGCTTTCTTT
V gene: TRBV2; D gene: NA; J gene: TRBJ2-5; clone size: few; CDR3 protein: CASKAPMETQYF; CDR3 DNA: TGTGCCAGCAAAGCCCCCATGGAGACCCAGTACTTC
V gene: TRBV3-1/TRBV3-2; D gene: TRBD1; J gene: TRBJ1-1; clone size: once; CDR3 protein: CASSQAGGTEAFF; CDR3 DNA: TGTGCCAGCAGCCAAGCAGGGGGCACTGAAGCTTTCTTT
V gene: TRBV7-2; D gene: NA; J gene: TRBJ2-1; clone size: NA; CDR3 protein: CASSVGWEWNEQFF; CDR3 DNA: TGTGCCAGCAGCGTTGGATGGGAGTGGAATGAGCAGTTCTTC
V gene: TRBV21-1; D gene: NA; J gene: TRBJ2-7; clone size: NA; CDR3 protein: CASSSAYEQYF; CDR3 DNA: TGTGCCAGCAGCAGCGCCTACGAGCAGTACTTC
V gene: TRBV9; D gene: TRBD1; J gene: TRBJ1-3; clone size: few; CDR3 protein: CASSLGGVLGNTIYF; CDR3 DNA: TGTGCCAGCAGCTTAGGGGGCGTGTTGGGAAACACCATATATTTT
V gene: TRBV19; D gene: TRBD2; J gene: TRBJ2-1; clone size: few; CDR3 protein: CASRVRLADNEQFF; CDR3 DNA: TGTGCCAGTAGGGTTCGACTAGCGGATAATGAGCAGTTCTTC
V gene: TRBV27; D gene: TRBD2; J gene: TRBJ2-7; clone size: NA; CDR3 protein: CASSPRDYSYEQYF; CDR3 DNA: TGTGCCAGCAGTCCCCGGGACTACTCCTACGAGCAGTACTTC
V gene: TRBV5-4; D gene: NA; J gene: TRBJ2-5; clone size: NA; CDR3 protein: CASRTAGRSQETQYF; CDR3 DNA: TGTGCCAGCAGGACCGCGGGGAGATCTCAAGAGACCCAGTACTTC
V gene: TRBV15; D gene: NA; J gene: TRBJ1-4; clone size: NA; CDR3 protein: CATSRDKGMNEKLFF; CDR3 DNA: TGTGCCACCAGCAGAGATAAGGGGATGAACGAAAAACTGTTTTTT
V gene: TRBV29-1; D gene: NA; J gene: TRBJ2-5; clone size: NA; CDR3 protein: CSVVPQGSTETQYF; CDR3 DNA: TGCAGCGTTGTGCCACAGGGATCGACAGAGACCCAGTACTTC
V gene: TRBV5-1; D gene: NA; J gene: TRBJ1-2; clone size: NA; CDR3 protein: CASSLEGNYGYTF; CDR3 DNA: TGCGCCAGCAGCTTGGAGGGGAACTATGGCTACACCTTC
V gene: TRBV19; D gene: TRBD1; J gene: TRBJ1-2; clone size: few; CDR3 protein: CASSKPGQNLYGYTF; CDR3 DNA: TGTGCCAGTAGCAAGCCGGGACAGAACCTCTATGGCTACACCTTC
V gene: TRBV25-1; D gene: NA; J gene: TRBJ1-2; clone size: NA; CDR3 protein: CASAALGVSPEGYGYTF; CDR3 DNA: TGTGCCAGCGCTGCCTTGGGTGTCTCCCCGGAGGGCTATGGCTACACCTTC
V gene: TRBV29-1; D gene: NA; J gene: TRBJ1-4; clone size: NA; CDR3 protein: CSVGRPNEKLFF; CDR3 DNA: TGCAGCGTTGGGAGACCGAATGAAAAACTGTTTTTT
V gene: TRBV9; D gene: NA; J gene: TRBJ1-6; clone size: NA; CDR3 protein: CASSVDMGANSPLHF; CDR3 DNA: TGTGCCAGCAGCGTAGATATGGGGGCTAATTCACCCCTCCACTTT
V gene: TRBV2; D gene: TRBD1; J gene: TRBJ2-4; clone size: NA; CDR3 protein: CASNTGGPKNIQYF; CDR3 DNA: TGTGCCAGCAACACAGGGGGACCCAAAAACATTCAGTACTTC